This TCR beta chain was observed in a study of identical twins. The study, taken as a whole, reports: Memory repertoires lacked the insertion deficit that abundant cord blood beta clonotypes showed.

No donor was unhealthy or non-Caucasian. Template switching added a universal primer binding site, and final cDNA carried unique molecular identifiers. TCRdb reprocessed the 5' RACE reads via MiXCR and lists one record per CDR3 protein. The repertoire includes approximately 470,000 distinct CDR3 sequences, around 14% of them detected once, and around 0.48% sits in the top ten. The germline V gene has CDR1 MNHEY and CDR2 SVGAGI. Trimming removed 1 base from V and 4 bases from J, with 11 bases in between. The CDR3 length is 16 residues. This clonotype was observed many times. The target antigen is unknown. The same data also contributed to another study, on yellow fever vaccine responses in identical twins. As that study records: Twins' T cell vaccine responses reportedly looked partly convergent, partly personalized.

The source material was CD4+ T cells sorted from blood. This chain joins TRBV6-5 and TRBJ2-6; D is uncertain. The sequence was collected from a woman aged 18-29 years in good health. The chain's CDR3 is CASSYFSGSGANVLTF. The CDR3, as DNA: TGTGCCAGCAGTTACTTCTCAGGTTCAGGGGCCAACGTCCTGACTTTC.